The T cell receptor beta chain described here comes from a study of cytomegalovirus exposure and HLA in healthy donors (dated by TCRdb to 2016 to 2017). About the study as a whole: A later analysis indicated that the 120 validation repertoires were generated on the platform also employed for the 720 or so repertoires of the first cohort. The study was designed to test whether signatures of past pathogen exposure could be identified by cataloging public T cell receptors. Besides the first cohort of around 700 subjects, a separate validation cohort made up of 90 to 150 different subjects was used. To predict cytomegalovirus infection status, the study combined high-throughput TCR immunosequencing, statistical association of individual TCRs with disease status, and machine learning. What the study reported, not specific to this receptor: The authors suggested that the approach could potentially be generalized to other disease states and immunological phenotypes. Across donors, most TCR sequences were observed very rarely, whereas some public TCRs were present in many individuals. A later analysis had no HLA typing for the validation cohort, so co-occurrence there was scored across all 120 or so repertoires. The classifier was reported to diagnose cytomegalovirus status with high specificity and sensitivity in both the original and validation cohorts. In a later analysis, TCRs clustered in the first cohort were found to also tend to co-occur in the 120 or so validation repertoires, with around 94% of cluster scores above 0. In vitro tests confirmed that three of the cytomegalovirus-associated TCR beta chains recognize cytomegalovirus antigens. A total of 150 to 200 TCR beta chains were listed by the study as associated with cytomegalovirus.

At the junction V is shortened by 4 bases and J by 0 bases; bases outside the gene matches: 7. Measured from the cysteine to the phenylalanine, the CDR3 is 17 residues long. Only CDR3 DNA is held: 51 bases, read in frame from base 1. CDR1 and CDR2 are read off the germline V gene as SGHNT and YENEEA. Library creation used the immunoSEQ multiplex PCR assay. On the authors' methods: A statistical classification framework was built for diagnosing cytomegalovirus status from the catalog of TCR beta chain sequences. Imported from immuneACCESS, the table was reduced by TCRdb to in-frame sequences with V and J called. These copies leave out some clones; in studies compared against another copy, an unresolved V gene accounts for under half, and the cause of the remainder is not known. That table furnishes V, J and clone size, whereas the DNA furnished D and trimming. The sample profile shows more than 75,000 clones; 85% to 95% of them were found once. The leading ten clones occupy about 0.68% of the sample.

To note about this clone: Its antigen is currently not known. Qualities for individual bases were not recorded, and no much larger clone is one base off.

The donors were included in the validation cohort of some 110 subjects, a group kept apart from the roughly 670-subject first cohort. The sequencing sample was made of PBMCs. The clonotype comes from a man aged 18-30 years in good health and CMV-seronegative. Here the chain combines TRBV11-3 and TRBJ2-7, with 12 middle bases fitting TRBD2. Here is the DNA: TGTGCCAGCAGCTCCCGGACTAGCGGGGAAAGCTCCTACGAGCAGTACTTC. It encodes CASSSRTSGESSYEQYF.